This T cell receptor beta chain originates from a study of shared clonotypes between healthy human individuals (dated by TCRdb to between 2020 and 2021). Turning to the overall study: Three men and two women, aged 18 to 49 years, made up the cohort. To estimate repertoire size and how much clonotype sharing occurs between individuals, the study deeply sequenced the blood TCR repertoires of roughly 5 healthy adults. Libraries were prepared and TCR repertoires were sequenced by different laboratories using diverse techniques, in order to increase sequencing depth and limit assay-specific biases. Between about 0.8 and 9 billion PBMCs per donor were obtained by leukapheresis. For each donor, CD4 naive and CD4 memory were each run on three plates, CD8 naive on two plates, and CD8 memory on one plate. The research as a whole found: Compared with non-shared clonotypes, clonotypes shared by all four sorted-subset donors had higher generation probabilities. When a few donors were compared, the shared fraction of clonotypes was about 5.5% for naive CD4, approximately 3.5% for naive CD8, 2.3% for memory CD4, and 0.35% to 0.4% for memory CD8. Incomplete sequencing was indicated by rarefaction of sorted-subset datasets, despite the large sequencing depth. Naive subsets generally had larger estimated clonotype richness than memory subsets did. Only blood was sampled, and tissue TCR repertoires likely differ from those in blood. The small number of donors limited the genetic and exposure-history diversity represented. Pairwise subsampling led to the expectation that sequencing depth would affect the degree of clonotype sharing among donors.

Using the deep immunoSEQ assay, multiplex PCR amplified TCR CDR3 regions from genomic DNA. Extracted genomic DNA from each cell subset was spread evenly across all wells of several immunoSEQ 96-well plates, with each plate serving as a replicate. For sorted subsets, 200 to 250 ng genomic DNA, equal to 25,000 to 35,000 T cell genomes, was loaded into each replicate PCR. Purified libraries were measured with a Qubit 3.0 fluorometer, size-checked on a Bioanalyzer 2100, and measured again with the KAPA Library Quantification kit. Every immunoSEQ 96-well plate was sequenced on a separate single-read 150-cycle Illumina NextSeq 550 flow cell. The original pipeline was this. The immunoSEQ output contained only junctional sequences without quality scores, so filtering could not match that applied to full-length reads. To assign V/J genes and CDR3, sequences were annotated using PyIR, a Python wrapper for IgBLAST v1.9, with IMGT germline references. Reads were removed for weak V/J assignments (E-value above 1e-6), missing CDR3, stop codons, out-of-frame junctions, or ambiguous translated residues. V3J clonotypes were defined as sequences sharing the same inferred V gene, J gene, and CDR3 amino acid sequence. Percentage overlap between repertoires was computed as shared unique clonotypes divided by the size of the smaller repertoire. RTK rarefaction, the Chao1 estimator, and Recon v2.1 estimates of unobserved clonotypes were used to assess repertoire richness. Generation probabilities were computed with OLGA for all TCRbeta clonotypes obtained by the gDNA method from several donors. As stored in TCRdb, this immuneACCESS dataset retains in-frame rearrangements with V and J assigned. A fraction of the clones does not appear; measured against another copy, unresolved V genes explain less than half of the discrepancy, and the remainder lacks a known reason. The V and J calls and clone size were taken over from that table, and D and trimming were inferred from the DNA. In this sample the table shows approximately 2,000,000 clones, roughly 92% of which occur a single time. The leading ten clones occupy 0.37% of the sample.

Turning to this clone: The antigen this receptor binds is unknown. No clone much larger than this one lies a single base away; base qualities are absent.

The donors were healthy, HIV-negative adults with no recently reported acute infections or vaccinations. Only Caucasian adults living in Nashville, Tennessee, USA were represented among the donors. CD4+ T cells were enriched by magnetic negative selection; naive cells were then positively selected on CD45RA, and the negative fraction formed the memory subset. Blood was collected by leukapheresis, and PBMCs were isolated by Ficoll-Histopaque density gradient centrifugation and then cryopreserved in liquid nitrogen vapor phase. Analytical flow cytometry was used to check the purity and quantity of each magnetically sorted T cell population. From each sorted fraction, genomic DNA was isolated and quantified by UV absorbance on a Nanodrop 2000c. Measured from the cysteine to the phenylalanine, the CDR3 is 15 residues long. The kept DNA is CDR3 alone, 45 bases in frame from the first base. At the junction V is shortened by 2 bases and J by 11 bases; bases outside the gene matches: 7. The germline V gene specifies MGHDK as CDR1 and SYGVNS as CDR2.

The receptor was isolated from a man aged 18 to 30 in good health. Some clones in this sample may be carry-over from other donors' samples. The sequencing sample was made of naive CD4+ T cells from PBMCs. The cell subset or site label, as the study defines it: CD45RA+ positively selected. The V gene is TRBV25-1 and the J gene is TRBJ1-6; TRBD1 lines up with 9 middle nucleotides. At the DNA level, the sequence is TGTGCCAGCAGTGAACGGACAGGGGCCGCCCCACCCCTCCACTTT. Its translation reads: CASSERTGAAPPLHF.